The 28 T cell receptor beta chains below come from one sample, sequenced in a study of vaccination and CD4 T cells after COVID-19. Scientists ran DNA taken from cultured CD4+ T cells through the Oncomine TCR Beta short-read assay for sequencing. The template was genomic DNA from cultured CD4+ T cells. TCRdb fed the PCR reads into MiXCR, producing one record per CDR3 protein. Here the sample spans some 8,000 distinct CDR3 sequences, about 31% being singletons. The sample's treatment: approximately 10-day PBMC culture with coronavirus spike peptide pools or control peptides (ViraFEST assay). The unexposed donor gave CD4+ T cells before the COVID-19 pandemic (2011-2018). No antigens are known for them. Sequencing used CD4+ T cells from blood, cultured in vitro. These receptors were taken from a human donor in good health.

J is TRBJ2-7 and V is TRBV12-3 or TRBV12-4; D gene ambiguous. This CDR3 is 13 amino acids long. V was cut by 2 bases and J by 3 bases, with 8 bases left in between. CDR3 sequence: CASSLSRSYEQYF. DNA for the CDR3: TGTGCCAGCAGTTTAAGCAGGAGCTACGAGCAGTACTTC.

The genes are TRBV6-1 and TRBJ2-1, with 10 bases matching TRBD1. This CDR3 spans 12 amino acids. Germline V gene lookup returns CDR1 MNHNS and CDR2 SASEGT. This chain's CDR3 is CAGQGTYNEQFF. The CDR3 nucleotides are TGTGCGGGACAGGGGACCTACAATGAGCAGTTCTTC.

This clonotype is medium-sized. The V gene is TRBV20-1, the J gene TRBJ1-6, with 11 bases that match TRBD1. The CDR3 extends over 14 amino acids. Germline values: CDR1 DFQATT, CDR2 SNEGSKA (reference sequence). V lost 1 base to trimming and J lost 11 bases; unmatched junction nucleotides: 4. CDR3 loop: CSARAGTGGTPLHF. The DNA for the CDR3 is TGCAGTGCTAGAGCCGGGACAGGGGGGACACCCCTCCACTTT.

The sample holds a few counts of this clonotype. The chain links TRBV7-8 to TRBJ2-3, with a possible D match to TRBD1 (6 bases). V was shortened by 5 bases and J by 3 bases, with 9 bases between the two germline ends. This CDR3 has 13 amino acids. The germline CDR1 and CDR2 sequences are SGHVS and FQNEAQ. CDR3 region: CASSRGGTDTQYF. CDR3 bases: TGTGCCAGCAGCCGAGGGGGAACAGATACGCAGTATTTT. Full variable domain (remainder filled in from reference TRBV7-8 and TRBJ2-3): GAGVSQSPRYKVAKRGQDVALRCDPISGHVSLFWYQQALGQGPEFLTYFQNEAQLDKSGLPSDRFFAERPEGSVSTLKIQRTQQEDSAVYLCASSRGGTDTQYFGPGTRLTVL.

In nucleotides, the CDR3 is TGTGCCAGTAGTATTGAGGGTAACAGGGGAAATCAGCCCCAGCATTTT. Protein: CASSIEGNRGNQPQHF. This chain joins TRBV19 and TRBJ1-5; 7 positions match TRBD1. This CDR3 spans 16 amino acids. V gave up 3 bases and J gave up 4 bases; unmatched junction bases: 9. CDR1 is LNHDA and CDR2 is SQIVND in the germline V gene (reference sequence). The full variable domain, its missing parts supplied by reference TRBV19 and TRBJ1-5, is DGGITQSPKYLFRKEGQNVTLSCEQNLNHDAMYWYRQDPGQGLRLIYYSQIVNDFQKGDIAEGYSVSREKKESFPLTVTSAQKNPTAFYLCASSIEGNRGNQPQHFGDGTRLSIL.

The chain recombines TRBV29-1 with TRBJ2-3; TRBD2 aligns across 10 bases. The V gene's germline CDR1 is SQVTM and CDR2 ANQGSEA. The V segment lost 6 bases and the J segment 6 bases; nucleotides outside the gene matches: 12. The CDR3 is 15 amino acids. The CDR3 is CSVGSLAGGGDTQYF. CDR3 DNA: TGCAGCGTGGGCAGTTTAGCGGGAGGCGGGGATACGCAGTATTTT.

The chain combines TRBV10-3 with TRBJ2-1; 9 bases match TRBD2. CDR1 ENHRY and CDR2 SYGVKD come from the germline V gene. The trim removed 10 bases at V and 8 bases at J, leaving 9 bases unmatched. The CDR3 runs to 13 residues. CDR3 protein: CATDSGSRDEQFF. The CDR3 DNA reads TGTGCCACGGATAGCGGGAGTAGAGATGAGCAGTTCTTC.

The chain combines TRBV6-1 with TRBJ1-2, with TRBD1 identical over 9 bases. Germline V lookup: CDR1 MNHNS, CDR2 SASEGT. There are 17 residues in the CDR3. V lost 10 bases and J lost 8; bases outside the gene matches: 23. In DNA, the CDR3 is TGTGCCACCACCCCACGCGGGACAGGGATAAGCGAGCACGGCTACACCTTC. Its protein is CATTPRGTGISEHGYTF.

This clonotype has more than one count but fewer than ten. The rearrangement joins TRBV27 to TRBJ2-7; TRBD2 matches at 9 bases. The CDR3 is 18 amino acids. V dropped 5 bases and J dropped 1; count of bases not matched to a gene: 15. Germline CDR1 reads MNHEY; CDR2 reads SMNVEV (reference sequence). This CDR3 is CASSPTKGFSGRSYEQYF. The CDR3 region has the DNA TGTGCCAGCAGTCCCACAAAAGGGTTTAGCGGGAGATCCTACGAGCAGTACTTC.

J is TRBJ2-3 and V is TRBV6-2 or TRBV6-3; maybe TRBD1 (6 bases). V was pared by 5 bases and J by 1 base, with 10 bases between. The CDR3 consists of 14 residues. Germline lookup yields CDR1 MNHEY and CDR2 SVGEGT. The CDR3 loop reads CASSQGFRTDTQYF. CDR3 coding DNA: TGTGCCAGCAGTCAGGGGTTTCGCACAGATACGCAGTATTTT.

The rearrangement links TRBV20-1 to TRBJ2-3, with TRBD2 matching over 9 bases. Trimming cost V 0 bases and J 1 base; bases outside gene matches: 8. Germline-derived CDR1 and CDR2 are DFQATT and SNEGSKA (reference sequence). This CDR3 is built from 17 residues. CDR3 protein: CSARDLILAGRTDTQYF. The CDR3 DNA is TGCAGTGCTAGAGATCTTATTCTAGCGGGACGCACAGATACGCAGTATTTT.

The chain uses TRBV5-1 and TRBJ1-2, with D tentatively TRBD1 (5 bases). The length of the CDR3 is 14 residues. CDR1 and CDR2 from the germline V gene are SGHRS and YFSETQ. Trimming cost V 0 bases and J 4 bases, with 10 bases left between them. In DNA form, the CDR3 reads TGCGCCAGCAGCTTGGATACAGGCAGCTATGGCTACACCTTC. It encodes CASSLDTGSYGYTF.

For the CDR3, the DNA is TGTGCCAGCAGCTTAGCTATGTTTGGCTACACCTTC. This sequence encodes CASSLAMFGYTF. The chain combines TRBV7-9 with TRBJ1-2; D remains unclear. Trimming cost V 0 bases and J 7 bases, with 6 bases left between them. Germline V gene sequence: CDR1 SEHNR, CDR2 FQNEAQ (reference sequence). This CDR3 has 12 residues.

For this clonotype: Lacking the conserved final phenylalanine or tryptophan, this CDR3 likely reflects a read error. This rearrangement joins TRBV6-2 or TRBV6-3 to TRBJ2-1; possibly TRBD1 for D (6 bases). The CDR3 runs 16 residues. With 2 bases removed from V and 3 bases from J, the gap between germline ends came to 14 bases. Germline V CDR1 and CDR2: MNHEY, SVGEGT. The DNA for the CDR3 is TGTGCCAGCAGTTACAGCGGTACAGGGATCTACAATGAGCAGTTCCTC. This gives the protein CASSYSGTGIYNEQFL.

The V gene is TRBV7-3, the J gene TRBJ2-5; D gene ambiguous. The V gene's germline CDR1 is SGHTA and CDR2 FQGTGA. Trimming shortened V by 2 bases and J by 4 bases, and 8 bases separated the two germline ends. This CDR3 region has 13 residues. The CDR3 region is CASSLGWPETQYF. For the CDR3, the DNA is TGTGCCAGCAGCTTAGGGTGGCCAGAGACCCAGTACTTC.

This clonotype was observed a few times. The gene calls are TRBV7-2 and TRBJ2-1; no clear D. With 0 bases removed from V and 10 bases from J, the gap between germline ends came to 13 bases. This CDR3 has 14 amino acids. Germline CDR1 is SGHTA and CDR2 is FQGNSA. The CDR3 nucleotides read TGTGCCAGCAGCTTAGCGGTTTTAGGGTGGGAGCAGTTCTTC. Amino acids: CASSLAVLGWEQFF.

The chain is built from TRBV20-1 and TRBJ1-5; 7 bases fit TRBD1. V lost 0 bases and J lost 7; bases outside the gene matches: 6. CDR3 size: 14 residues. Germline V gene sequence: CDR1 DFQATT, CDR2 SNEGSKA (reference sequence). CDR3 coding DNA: TGCAGTGCTAGAGAGACAGGGATTTTGCAGCCCCAGCATTTT. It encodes CSARETGILQPQHF.

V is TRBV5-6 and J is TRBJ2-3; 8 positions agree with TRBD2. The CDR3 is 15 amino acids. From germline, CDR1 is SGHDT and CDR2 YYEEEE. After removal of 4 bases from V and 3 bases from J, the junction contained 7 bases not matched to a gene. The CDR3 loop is CASSRGLGETDTQYF. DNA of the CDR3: TGTGCCAGCAGCCGGGGACTAGGGGAGACAGATACGCAGTATTTT. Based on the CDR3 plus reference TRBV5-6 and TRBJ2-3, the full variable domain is DAGVTQSPTHLIKTRGQQVTLRCSPKSGHDTVSWYQQALGQGPQFIFQYYEEEERQRGNFPDRFSGHQFPNYSSELNVNALLLGDSALYLCASSRGLGETDTQYFGPGTRLTVL.

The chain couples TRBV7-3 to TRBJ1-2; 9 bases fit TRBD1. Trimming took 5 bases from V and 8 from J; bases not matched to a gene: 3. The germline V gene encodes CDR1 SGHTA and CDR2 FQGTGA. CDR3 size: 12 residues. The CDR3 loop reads CASSPGTGGYTF. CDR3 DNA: TGTGCCAGCAGCCCAGGGACAGGGGGCTACACCTTC. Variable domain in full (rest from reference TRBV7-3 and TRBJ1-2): GAGVSQTPSNKVTEKGKYVELRCDPISGHTALYWYRQSLGQGPEFLIYFQGTGAADDSGLPNDRFFAVRPEGSVSTLKIQRTERGDSAVYLCASSPGTGGYTFGSGTRLTVV.

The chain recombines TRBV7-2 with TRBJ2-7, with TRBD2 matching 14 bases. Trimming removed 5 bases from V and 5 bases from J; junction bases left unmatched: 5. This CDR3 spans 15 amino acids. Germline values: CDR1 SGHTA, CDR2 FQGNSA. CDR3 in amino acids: CASSARLAGGNEQYF. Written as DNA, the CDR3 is TGTGCCAGCAGCGCCCGACTAGCGGGAGGGAACGAGCAGTACTTC.

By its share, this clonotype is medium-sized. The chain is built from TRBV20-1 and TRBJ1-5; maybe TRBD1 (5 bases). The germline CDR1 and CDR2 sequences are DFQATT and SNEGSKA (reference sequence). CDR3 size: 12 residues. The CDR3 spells CSVGGFYQPQHF. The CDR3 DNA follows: TGCAGCGTTGGGGGGTTTTATCAGCCCCAGCATTTT.

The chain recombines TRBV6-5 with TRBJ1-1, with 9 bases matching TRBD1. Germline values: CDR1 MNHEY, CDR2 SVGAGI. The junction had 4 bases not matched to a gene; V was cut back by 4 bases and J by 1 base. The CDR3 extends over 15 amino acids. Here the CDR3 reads CASSFTGGQNTEAFF. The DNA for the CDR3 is TGTGCCAGCAGTTTTACAGGGGGCCAGAACACTGAAGCTTTCTTT.

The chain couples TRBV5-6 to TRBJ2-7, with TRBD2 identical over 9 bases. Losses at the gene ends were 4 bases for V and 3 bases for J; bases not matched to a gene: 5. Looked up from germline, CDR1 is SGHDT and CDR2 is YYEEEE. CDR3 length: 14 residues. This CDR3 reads CASSGGLAGYEQYF. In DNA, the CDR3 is TGTGCCAGCAGCGGGGGACTAGCCGGCTACGAGCAGTACTTC. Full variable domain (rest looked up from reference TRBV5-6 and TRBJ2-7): DAGVTQSPTHLIKTRGQQVTLRCSPKSGHDTVSWYQQALGQGPQFIFQYYEEEERQRGNFPDRFSGHQFPNYSSELNVNALLLGDSALYLCASSGGLAGYEQYFGPGTRLTVT.

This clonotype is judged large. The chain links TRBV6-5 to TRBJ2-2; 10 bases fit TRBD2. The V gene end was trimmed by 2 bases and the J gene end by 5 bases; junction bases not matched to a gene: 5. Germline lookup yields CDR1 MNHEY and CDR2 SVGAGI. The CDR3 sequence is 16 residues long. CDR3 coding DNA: TGTGCCAGCAGTTACCTTGGGACTAGCGATACCGGGGAGCTGTTTTTT. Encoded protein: CASSYLGTSDTGELFF.

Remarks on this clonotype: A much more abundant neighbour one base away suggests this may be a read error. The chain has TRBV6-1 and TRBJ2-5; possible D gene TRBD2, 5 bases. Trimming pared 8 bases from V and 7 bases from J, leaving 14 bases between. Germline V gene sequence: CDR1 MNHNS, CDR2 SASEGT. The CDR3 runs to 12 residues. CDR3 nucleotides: TGTGCCAGCGGCGTCGGCGAGGGGACCCAGTACTTC. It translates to CASGVGEGTQYF.

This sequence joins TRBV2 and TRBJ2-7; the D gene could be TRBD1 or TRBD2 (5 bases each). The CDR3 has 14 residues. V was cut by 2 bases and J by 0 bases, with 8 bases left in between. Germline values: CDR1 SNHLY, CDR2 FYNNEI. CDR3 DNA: TGTGCCAGCAGTGAACAGGGACCCTCCTACGAGCAGTACTTC. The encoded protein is CASSEQGPSYEQYF.

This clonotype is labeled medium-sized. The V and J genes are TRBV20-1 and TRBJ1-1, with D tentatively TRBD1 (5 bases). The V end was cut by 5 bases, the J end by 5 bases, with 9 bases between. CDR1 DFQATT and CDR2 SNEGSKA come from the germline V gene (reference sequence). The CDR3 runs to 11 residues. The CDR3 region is CSAAGQTEAFF. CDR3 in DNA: TGCAGTGCTGCGGGGCAGACTGAAGCTTTCTTT.

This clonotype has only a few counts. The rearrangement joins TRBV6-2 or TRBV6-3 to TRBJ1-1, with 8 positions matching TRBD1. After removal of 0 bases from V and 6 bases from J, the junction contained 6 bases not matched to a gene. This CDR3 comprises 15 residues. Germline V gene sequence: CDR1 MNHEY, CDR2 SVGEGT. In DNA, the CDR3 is TGTGCCAGCAGTTACTCGAGGACAGGGATAGCTGAAGCTTTCTTT. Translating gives CASSYSRTGIAEAFF.